This TCR beta chain was observed in a study of T-cell reconstitution after alpha-beta-depleted transplantation in children. This clonotype was found a few times. The authors prepared the TCRbeta library with unique molecular identifiers. Each CDR3 protein gets one entry after TCRdb re-called the PCR reads with MiXCR. The table includes 500,000 or so distinct CDR3 sequences, 32% detected once. This CDR3 has 13 amino acids. Trimming took off 4 bases at V and 6 bases at J, with 12 bases between the two ends. The germline CDR1 and CDR2 sequences are MNHNY and SVGAGI (reference sequence). The source was PBMCs from the stem cell graft donor, collected from the stem cell graft. This chain connects TRBV6-6 to TRBJ1-1, with TRBD1 as a possible D gene (5 bases). This receptor was obtained from a human donor who donated a stem cell graft to a child with aplastic anemia. The CDR3 protein is CASSSQGTPEAFF. The DNA for the CDR3 is TGTGCCAGCAGTTCCCAGGGAACGCCTGAAGCTTTCTTT.